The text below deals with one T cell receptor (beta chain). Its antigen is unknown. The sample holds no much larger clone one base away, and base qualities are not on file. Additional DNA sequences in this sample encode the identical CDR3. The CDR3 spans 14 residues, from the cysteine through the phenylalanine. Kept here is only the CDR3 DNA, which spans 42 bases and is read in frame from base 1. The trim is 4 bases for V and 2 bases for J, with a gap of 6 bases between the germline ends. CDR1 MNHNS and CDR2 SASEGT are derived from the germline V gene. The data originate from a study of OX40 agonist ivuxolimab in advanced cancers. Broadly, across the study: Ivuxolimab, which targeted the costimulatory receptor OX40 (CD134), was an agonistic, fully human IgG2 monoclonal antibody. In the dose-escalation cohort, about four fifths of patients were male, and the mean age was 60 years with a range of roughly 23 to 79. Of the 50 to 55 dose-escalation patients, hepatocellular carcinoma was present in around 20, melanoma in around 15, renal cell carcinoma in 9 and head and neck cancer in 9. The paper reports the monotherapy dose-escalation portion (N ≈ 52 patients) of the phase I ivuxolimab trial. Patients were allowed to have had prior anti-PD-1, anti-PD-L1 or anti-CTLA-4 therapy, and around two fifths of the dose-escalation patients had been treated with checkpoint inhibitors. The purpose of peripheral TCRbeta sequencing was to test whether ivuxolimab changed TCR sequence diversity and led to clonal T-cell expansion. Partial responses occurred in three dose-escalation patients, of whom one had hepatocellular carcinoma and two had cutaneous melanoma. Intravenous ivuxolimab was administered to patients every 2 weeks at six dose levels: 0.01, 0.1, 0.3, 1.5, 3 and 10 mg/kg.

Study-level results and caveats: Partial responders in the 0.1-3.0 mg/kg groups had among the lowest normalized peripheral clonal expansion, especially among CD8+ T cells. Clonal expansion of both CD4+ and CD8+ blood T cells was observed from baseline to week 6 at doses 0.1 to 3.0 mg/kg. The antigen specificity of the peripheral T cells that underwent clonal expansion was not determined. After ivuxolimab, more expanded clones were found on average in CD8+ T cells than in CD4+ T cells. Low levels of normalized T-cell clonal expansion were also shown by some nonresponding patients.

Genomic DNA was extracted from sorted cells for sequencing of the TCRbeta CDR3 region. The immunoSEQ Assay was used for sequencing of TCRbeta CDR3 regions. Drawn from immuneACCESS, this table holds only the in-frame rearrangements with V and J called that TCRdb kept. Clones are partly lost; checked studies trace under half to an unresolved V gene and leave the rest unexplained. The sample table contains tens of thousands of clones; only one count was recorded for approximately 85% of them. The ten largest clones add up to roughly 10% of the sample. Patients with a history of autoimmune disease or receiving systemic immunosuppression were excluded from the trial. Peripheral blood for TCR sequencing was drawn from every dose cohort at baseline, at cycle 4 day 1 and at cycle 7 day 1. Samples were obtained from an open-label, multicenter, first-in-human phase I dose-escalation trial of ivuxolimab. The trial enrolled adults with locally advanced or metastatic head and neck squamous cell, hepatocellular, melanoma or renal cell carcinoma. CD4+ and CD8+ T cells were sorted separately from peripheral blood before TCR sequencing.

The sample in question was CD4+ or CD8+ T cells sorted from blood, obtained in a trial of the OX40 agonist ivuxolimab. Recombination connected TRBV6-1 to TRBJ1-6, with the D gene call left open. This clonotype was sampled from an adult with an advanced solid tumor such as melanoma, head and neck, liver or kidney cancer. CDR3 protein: CASSAGPYNSPLHF. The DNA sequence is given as TGTGCCAGCAGTGCCGGCCCCTATAATTCACCCCTCCACTTT.